The present TCR beta chain was sequenced within a study of blood T cell repertoires in COVID-19. Overall study context: Samples taken during acute and convalescent COVID-19 were collected in the United States, Italy and Spain. The analysed material was cDNA or gDNA that came from T cells, B-cell-depleted T cells, or PBMCs.

In the authors' workflow: Reference gene primer amplification yielded estimated nucleated cell counts. Clones were sequenced by immunoSEQ multiplex PCR, and TCRdb holds only the in-frame ones, with some missing. Clone size and the V and J calls come from that table; the DNA yielded D and trimming. Counted here are a few hundred thousand clones, just over 85% occurring once; the ten biggest clones make up less than 3%. The V gene lost 4 bases and the J gene lost 0 bases, with 11 bases spanning the gap. The length of the CDR3 is 16 residues. Looked up from germline, CDR1 is SGHRS and CDR2 is YFSETQ. Sequencing used peripheral blood. The rearrangement links TRBV5-1 to TRBJ2-6; D may be TRBD1 (6 bases). This receptor was taken from a woman aged 25 to 39 with active or convalescent COVID-19. The CDR3 sequence: CASSLHRASGANVLTF. The CDR3 nucleotides are TGCGCCAGCAGCCTACACAGGGCCTCTGGGGCCAACGTCCTGACTTTC.